This T cell receptor beta chain is drawn from a study of a mutant IDH1 vaccine in newly diagnosed glioma. At the level of the study: Radiotherapy, temozolomide, or both had been given previously, and both were given to most.

General study findings and limits: Immune responses induced by vaccination arose in about 93% of the patients.

Indicated time point: week 23, last vaccination. Every single dose of the vaccine, 300 ug of mutant IDH1 20-mer peptide, came with topical imiquimod. Donor diagnoses consisted of new WHO grade 3 or 4 IDH1-mutant, ATRX-lost astrocytomas. On this clone: Antigen specificity is unknown.

TCRdb's copy holds only in-frame clones and misses some; the assay was immunoSEQ multiplex PCR. The sample lists about 38,000 clones, 80% to 90% occurring once. The CDR3 is 12 amino acids. CDR1 is SGHRS, CDR2 YFSETQ, per germline. V lost 5 bases and J lost 4, with 9 bases in between. The sample here was PBMCs, taken from a glioma patient whose treatment included an IDH1 peptide vaccine. The clonotype was recovered from a man aged 35 to 55 with glioma. V usage is TRBV5-1 and J usage is TRBJ1-1; D uncertain. CDR3 in amino acids: CASSIGRTEAFF. CDR3 in DNA: TGCGCCAGCAGTATTGGACGCACTGAAGCTTTCTTT.